Presented here are 30 T cell receptor beta chains from one specimen sequenced in a study of human T cells and chemical hapten exposure. The time point was: pre-sensitization, week 0. Treatment: therapeutic diphenylcyclopropenone sensitization with weekly scalp DPC. TCRdb passed the RACE reads through MiXCR, listing each CDR3 protein once. This sample yields roughly 380,000 distinct CDR3 sequences, of which roughly 4.6% are seen a single time; 2.5% to 3% belongs to the top ten. Here the sequenced sample was whole blood, taken in connection with sensitization to the hapten diphenylcyclopropenone (DPC). Receptor source: a woman aged 50 to 60 with alopecia areata. Some clones in this sample may be carry-over from other donors' samples.

The CDR3 protein is CASSPSRLAGKVLGEQYF. The CDR3 coding sequence is TGTGCCAGCAGTCCCTCCCGACTAGCGGGGAAAGTATTGGGCGAGCAGTACTTC. The chain couples TRBV2 to TRBJ2-7, with TRBD2 matching 11 bases. Germline V CDR1 and CDR2: SNHLY, FYNNEI. This CDR3 region has 18 residues. J was trimmed by 6 bases and V by 5 bases; bases with no gene match: 18.

The J gene is TRBJ1-1, the V gene TRBV27, with 11 bases matching TRBD1. Germline loops: CDR1 MNHEY, CDR2 SMNVEV (reference sequence). The CDR3 runs 12 residues. J was trimmed by 7 bases and V by 10 bases; bases with no gene match: 5. CDR3 DNA sequence: TGTGCCACCGGGACAGGGGGAGGTGAAGCTTTCTTT. Translating it yields CATGTGGGEAFF.

This clonotype has ten or more counts. The gene calls are TRBV15 and TRBJ1-1; TRBD1 matches 9 bases. V lost 6 bases and J lost 8; bases outside the gene matches: 10. This CDR3 region has 14 residues. Germline V gives CDR1 LNHNV, CDR2 YYDKDF (reference sequence). CDR3 DNA sequence: TGTGCCACCAGTACAGGGGGCGCGGCTGCCGAAGCTTTCTTT. Protein: CATSTGGAAAEAFF. Full variable domain (outside the CDR3, taken from reference TRBV15 and TRBJ1-1): DAMVIQNPRYQVTQFGKPVTLSCSQTLNHNVMYWYQQKSSQAPKLLFHYYDKDFNNEADTPDNFQSRRPNTSFCFLDIRSPGLGDTAMYLCATSTGGAAAEAFFGQGTRLTVV.

This clonotype was counted many times. V gene TRBV6-5 combines with J gene TRBJ1-4; D not resolved. Per the germline V gene, CDR1 is MNHEY and CDR2 is SVGAGI. V lost 0 bases, J lost 1 base, and 3 bases lay in between. The CDR3 length is 14 residues. Here the CDR3 DNA reads TGTGCCAGCAGTTACTCACTAACTAATGAAAAACTGTTTTTT. Translation gives CASSYSLTNEKLFF.

This clonotype was seen more than once but under ten times. The chain has TRBV5-1 and TRBJ1-5; D call uncertain. V dropped 0 bases and J dropped 6 bases, with 10 bases sitting between them. The CDR3 consists of 14 residues. Germline V gene sequence: CDR1 SGHRS, CDR2 YFSETQ. Here the CDR3 DNA reads TGCGCCAGCAGCTTGGTGGCAGAGGGTCAGCCCCAGCATTTT. This translates into CASSLVAEGQPQHF.

This clonotype was seen only a few times. The chain links TRBV6-5 to TRBJ1-1; D unresolved. The CDR3 contains 14 residues. V lost 6 bases and J lost 1, with 12 bases in between. Germline V gives CDR1 MNHEY, CDR2 SVGAGI. CDR3: CASRALDGNTEAFF. CDR3 bases: TGTGCCAGCAGAGCCTTAGACGGGAACACTGAAGCTTTCTTT.

This clonotype was counted at least ten times. The V gene is TRBV11-2, the J gene TRBJ2-2, with 10 bases matching TRBD1. The CDR3 is 15 residues long. Per the germline V gene, CDR1 is SGHAT and CDR2 is FQNNGV. After removal of 4 bases from V and 1 base from J, the junction contained 0 bases not matched to a gene. CDR3 in amino acids: CASSWDRGNTGELFF. CDR3 nucleotide sequence: TGTGCCAGCAGCTGGGACAGGGGGAACACCGGGGAGCTGTTTTTT.

V is TRBV18 and J is TRBJ1-6; a possible D gene is TRBD1 (5 bases). V lost 2 bases, J lost 8 bases, and 10 bases lay in between. The CDR3 totals 14 residues. CDR1 is KGHSH, CDR2 LQKENI, per germline. CDR3 sequence reads: CASSPSGRDSPLHF. Written as DNA, the CDR3 is TGTGCCAGCTCACCATCGGGCAGGGATTCACCCCTCCACTTT.

J is TRBJ2-1 and V is TRBV4-2, with 7 bases identical to TRBD1. V lost 1 base and J lost 7; bases outside the gene matches: 4. From germline, CDR1 is LGHNA and CDR2 YNFKEQ. The CDR3 has 14 residues. CDR3 region: CASSQGRGPNEQFF. The CDR3 DNA is TGTGCCAGCAGCCAAGGAAGGGGGCCAAATGAGCAGTTCTTC.

This clonotype was recorded many times. The V call is TRBV13, the J call TRBJ2-6; D assignment may be TRBD1 or TRBD2 (5 bases each). Germline assignment: CDR1 PRHDT and CDR2 FYEKMQ (reference sequence). With 5 bases removed from V and 2 bases from J, the gap between germline ends came to 19 bases. This CDR3 spans 18 amino acids. DNA for the CDR3: TGTGCCAGCAGCCCTCGACAGATGGAGGTTCCTGGGGCCAACGTCCTGACTTTC. This codes for CASSPRQMEVPGANVLTF.

The table lists this clonotype with a few counts. The rearrangement links TRBV6-2 or TRBV6-3 to TRBJ2-1; 10 bases align to TRBD2. The junction had 5 bases not matched to a gene; V was cut back by 7 bases and J by 2 bases. Germline CDR1 MNHEY, CDR2 SVGEGT. The CDR3 consists of 15 residues. The CDR3: CASTRTSGPYNEQFF. The DNA for the CDR3 is TGTGCCAGCACCCGGACTAGCGGCCCCTACAATGAGCAGTTCTTC.

This clonotype was seen many times. The rearrangement links TRBV6-6 to TRBJ1-5, with a tentative D call TRBD1 (5 bases). Germline CDR1 is MNHNY and CDR2 is SVGAGI (reference sequence). V lost 0 bases and J lost 7, with 10 bases in between. This CDR3 contains 14 residues. This chain's CDR3 is CASSYSQGEQPQHF. In DNA form, the CDR3 reads TGTGCCAGCAGTTACTCACAAGGGGAGCAGCCCCAGCATTTT.

V and J are TRBV7-2 and TRBJ2-7; 9 bases align to TRBD2. Per the germline V gene, CDR1 is SGHTA and CDR2 is FQGNSA. This CDR3 region has 14 residues. The trim removed 5 bases at V and 5 bases at J, leaving 7 bases unmatched. CDR3 in amino acids: CASSIPGTSHEQYF. In DNA form, the CDR3 reads TGTGCCAGCAGCATCCCCGGGACTAGCCACGAGCAGTACTTC.

This chain uses TRBV3-1 with TRBJ2-3, with D hard to call. This CDR3 contains 13 residues. Trimming removed 5 bases at V and 4 bases at J, with 10 bases between. Per the germline V gene, CDR1 is LGHDT and CDR2 is YNNKEL (reference sequence). This chain's CDR3 is CASSAGVPDTQYF. The DNA for the CDR3 is TGTGCCAGCAGCGCCGGAGTGCCAGATACGCAGTATTTT.

This clonotype was recorded many times. The V call is TRBV10-3, the J call TRBJ2-3, with D uncertain. Germline V lookup: CDR1 ENHRY, CDR2 SYGVKD. CDR3 length: 13 amino acids. The V gene lost 7 bases and the J gene lost 6 bases, with 14 bases spanning the gap. The CDR3 region is CAITSRPGDTQYF. In DNA, the CDR3 is TGTGCCATCACCAGCCGGCCCGGGGATACGCAGTATTTT.

This clonotype has a handful of counts. The rearrangement joins TRBV4-3 to TRBJ2-3, with D perhaps TRBD1 or TRBD2 (5 bases each). The CDR3 spans 15 residues. V gave up 1 base and J gave up 4 bases, with 12 bases separating them. Germline loops: CDR1 LGHNA, CDR2 YSLEER. The CDR3 nucleotides read TGCGCCAGCAGCCAAGGGACTCAGGGCGCAGATACGCAGTATTTT. It encodes CASSQGTQGADTQYF.

The sample holds many counts of this clonotype. This sequence joins TRBV4-3 and TRBJ2-1; 14 nucleotides match TRBD2. Germline CDR1 is LGHNA and CDR2 is YSLEER. V trimming: 0 bases; J trimming: 7 bases; junction bases outside the gene matches: 5. CDR3 length: 17 residues. CDR3 bases: TGCGCCAGCAGCCAAGAGGGACTAGCGGGAGTCGAGAATGAGCAGTTCTTC. Its translation is CASSQEGLAGVENEQFF.

This clonotype was found many times. The genes are TRBV18 and TRBJ2-3; no clear D. Germline values: CDR1 KGHSH, CDR2 LQKENI. CDR3 size: 14 residues. The ends were cut back, 4 bases at V and 0 bases at J, with 8 bases in the middle. This CDR3 is CASSQAPSTDTQYF. The CDR3 bases are TGTGCCAGCTCACAAGCGCCAAGCACAGATACGCAGTATTTT.

The sample holds many counts of this clonotype. The V call is TRBV6-5, the J call TRBJ2-5, with 7 bases matching TRBD2. V dropped 8 bases and J dropped 5; count of bases not matched to a gene: 8. The CDR3 consists of 13 residues. Germline assignment: CDR1 MNHEY and CDR2 SVGAGI. The CDR3, as DNA: TGTGCCAGCTCCGCGGGGGTCCATGAGACCCAGTACTTC. Its protein product is CASSAGVHETQYF.

In this sample, this clonotype turned up a few times. The genes are TRBV5-4 and TRBJ2-5, with 11 bases matching TRBD2. This CDR3 has 13 residues. Germline CDR1 and CDR2: SGHNT and YYREEE (reference sequence). CDR3 sequence: CGLASGGQETQYF. CDR3 sequence (DNA): TGTGGTTTGGCTAGCGGGGGGCAAGAGACCCAGTACTTC.

This clonotype was counted many times. The J gene is TRBJ2-5, the V gene TRBV9; 12 bases align to TRBD2. CDR3 length equals 17 residues. Germline trimming cut 0 bases from V and 2 bases from J; bases unmatched to any gene: 5. Looked up from germline, CDR1 is SGDLS and CDR2 is YYNGEE. In nucleotides, the CDR3 is TGTGCCAGCAGCGTAGCTACTAGCGGGGGGTCACAAGAGACCCAGTACTTC. Its translation: CASSVATSGGSQETQYF.

The rearrangement joins TRBV27 to TRBJ2-1, with D possibly TRBD1 on 5 matching bases. This CDR3 has 15 residues. Trimming pared 5 bases from V and 3 bases from J, leaving 14 bases between. The germline V gene has CDR1 MNHEY and CDR2 SMNVEV (reference sequence). In nucleotides, the CDR3 is TGTGCCAGCAGTCCCCGCCCCACAGGCTACAATGAGCAGTTCTTC. Protein product: CASSPRPTGYNEQFF.

The V and J genes are TRBV2 and TRBJ2-7; possibly TRBD2 for D (5 bases). The germline V and J ends were trimmed by 3 bases and 4 bases, with 13 bases remaining between them. The CDR3 spans 14 residues. Looked up from germline, CDR1 is SNHLY and CDR2 is FYNNEI. CDR3 coding DNA: TGTGCCAGCAGTGACCCCGGGGTTGGTTACGAGCAGTACTTC. Translated: CASSDPGVGYEQYF.

The table lists this clonotype with a few counts. The J gene is TRBJ2-3, the V gene TRBV9, with 12 positions matching TRBD1. The CDR3 is 16 amino acids. The J segment lost 4 bases and the V segment lost 4 bases, leaving 7 bases of the junction unmatched. Germline CDR1 SGDLS, CDR2 YYNGEE. The CDR3 region has the DNA TGTGCCAGCAGCCCACGGGACAGGGGGCGCCCAGATACGCAGTATTTT. Protein product: CASSPRDRGRPDTQYF.

This clonotype has at least ten counts. The rearrangement joins TRBV20-1 to TRBJ2-3; no definite D call. Germline loops: CDR1 DFQATT, CDR2 SNEGSKA (reference sequence). Trimming removed 2 bases from V and 0 bases from J, with 9 bases in between. CDR3 length: 14 amino acids. The CDR3 is CSARKIGSTDTQYF. Here the CDR3 DNA reads TGCAGTGCTAGAAAAATAGGGAGCACAGATACGCAGTATTTT.

This clonotype has a handful of counts. This chain links TRBV29-1 with TRBJ1-2; D perhaps matches TRBD1 (5 bases). CDR3 length: 11 amino acids. V was trimmed by 7 bases and J by 3 bases, leaving 9 bases between them. Germline V gene sequence: CDR1 SQVTM, CDR2 ANQGSEA. Written as DNA, the CDR3 is TGCAGCGGGGACGGAGACTATGGCTACACCTTC. As protein: CSGDGDYGYTF.

This clonotype was seen many times. This chain links TRBV13 with TRBJ2-5; D gene uncertain. Germline CDR1 reads PRHDT; CDR2 reads FYEKMQ (reference sequence). V lost 0 bases to trimming and J lost 10 bases, with 9 bases between them. The CDR3 length is 12 residues. Here the CDR3 reads CASSLGPRDQYF. For the CDR3, the DNA is TGTGCCAGCAGCTTAGGCCCGAGAGACCAGTACTTC.

This clonotype has ten or more counts. V usage is TRBV5-1 and J usage is TRBJ2-1; no clear D gene. CDR1 is SGHRS, CDR2 YFSETQ, per germline. V lost 2 bases, J lost 6 bases, and 9 bases lay in between. The CDR3 spans 13 residues. CDR3 DNA sequence: TGCGCCAGCAGCTTAGCCGAAGCCAATGAGCAGTTCTTC. Its translation: CASSLAEANEQFF. Filled out from reference TRBV5-1 and TRBJ2-1, the complete variable domain reads KAGVTQTPRYLIKTRGQQVTLSCSPISGHRSVSWYQQTPGQGLQFLFEYFSETQRNKGNFPGRFSGRQFSNSRSEMNVSTLELGDSALYLCASSLAEANEQFFGPGTRLTVL.

This clonotype was counted ten times or more. The CDR3 region has the DNA TGCAGCGCCCTGACAGCATATTATGGCTACACCTTC. Translation: CSALTAYYGYTF. The chain combines TRBV29-1 with TRBJ1-2; the D gene is possibly TRBD1 (5 bases). V was cut by 7 bases and J by 5 bases, with 14 bases left in between. Per germline, CDR1 SQVTM and CDR2 ANQGSEA. There are 12 residues in the CDR3.

A few counts support this clonotype. The V and J genes are TRBV27 and TRBJ2-3; D is ambiguous. Germline-derived CDR1 and CDR2 are MNHEY and SMNVEV (reference sequence). Trimming took 1 base from V and 1 from J, leaving 9 bases between them. There are 15 residues in the CDR3. DNA of the CDR3: TGTGCCAGCAGTTTATGGGTGGGCGGCACAGATACGCAGTATTTT. Protein sequence: CASSLWVGGTDTQYF.